A single sample gave rise to the 9 T cell receptor beta chains below, sequenced in a study of T cell repertoires in cytomegalovirus infection. TCRdb recomputed calls from the reads with MiXCR, one row per CDR3 protein. The sample lists 300,000 to 400,000 distinct CDR3 sequences; more than 20% were seen once. For these receptors, no antigen is known. The material sequenced was cultured PBMCs, taken from culture after CMV antigen stimulation. These receptors were collected from a human donor in good health (CMV status not recorded). Some clones in this sample may be carry-over from other donors' samples.

This clonotype is medium-sized (0.01 to 0.1%) in the sample. The chain combines TRBV7-9 with TRBJ2-5, with D possibly matching TRBD2 (5 bases). The germline V and J ends were trimmed by 3 bases and 6 bases, with 14 bases remaining between them. The CDR3 runs to 14 residues. Germline CDR1 is SEHNR and CDR2 is FQNEAQ (reference sequence). The CDR3 sequence: CASSFGEGRKTQYF. The DNA for the CDR3 is TGTGCCAGCAGCTTCGGGGAAGGGAGAAAGACCCAGTACTTC.

The CDR3: CASSLADSNYGYTF. CDR3 sequence (DNA): TGTGCCAGCAGCTTAGCGGACAGTAACTATGGCTACACCTTC. The chain couples TRBV7-9 to TRBJ1-2; D is possibly TRBD1 (6 bases). V lost 0 bases and J lost 1, with 6 bases in between. Germline CDR1 and CDR2: SEHNR and FQNEAQ (reference sequence). This CDR3 has 14 amino acids. Full variable domain (remainder filled in from reference TRBV7-9 and TRBJ1-2): DTGVSQNPRHKITKRGQNVTFRCDPISEHNRLYWYRQTLGQGPEFLTYFQNEAQLEKSRLLSDRFSAERPKGSFSTLEIQRTEQGDSAMYLCASSLADSNYGYTFGSGTRLTVV.

In this sample, this clonotype turned up many times. The V and J genes are TRBV7-8 and TRBJ1-2; D remains unclear. The CDR3 has 14 residues. The germline V gene encodes CDR1 SGHVS and CDR2 FQNEAQ. Trimming took off 3 bases at V and 8 bases at J, with 16 bases between the two ends. Written as DNA, the CDR3 is TGTGCCAGCAGCTTCGGGAGTACGGGCTTGGGCTACACCTTC. It specifies CASSFGSTGLGYTF.

This clonotype was picked up many times. This chain connects TRBV7-2 to TRBJ1-4; D perhaps matches TRBD1 (5 bases). The CDR3 is 15 amino acids. The V gene's germline CDR1 is SGHTA and CDR2 FQGNSA. V was shortened by 4 bases and J by 8 bases, with 17 bases between the two germline ends. The CDR3 DNA reads TGTGCCAGCAGCTCGTCCGGGACGGTCGGGGAAAAACTGTTTTTT. Amino acids: CASSSSGTVGEKLFF.

The sample holds many counts of this clonotype. The chain combines TRBV6-1 with TRBJ1-5; D is unresolved. Per germline, CDR1 MNHNS and CDR2 SASEGT. The CDR3 totals 13 residues. With 7 bases removed from V and 5 bases from J, the gap between germline ends came to 12 bases. CDR3 sequence reads: CASTPAYYQPQHF. The CDR3 DNA follows: TGTGCCAGCACCCCCGCCTACTATCAGCCCCAGCATTTT.

This chain uses TRBV2 with TRBJ1-3; D gene uncertain. This CDR3 is built from 13 residues. CDR1 is SNHLY and CDR2 is FYNNEI in the germline V gene. Trimming removed 6 bases from V and 2 bases from J, with 8 bases in between. CDR3 sequence (DNA): TGTGCCAGCAGACTGGGCCCTGGAAACACCATATATTTT. Translated: CASRLGPGNTIYF.

This clonotype has at least ten counts. The chain's CDR3 is CASSQGLGGNEQFF. In DNA form, the CDR3 reads TGTGCCAGCAGCCAAGGACTGGGCGGGAATGAGCAGTTCTTC. The V call is TRBV7-9, the J call TRBJ2-1; a possible D gene is TRBD2 (5 bases). In germline, CDR1 is SEHNR, CDR2 FQNEAQ (reference sequence). V lost 5 bases and J 7 bases, leaving 15 bases between the germline ends. CDR3 size: 14 residues.

There are a few counts of this clonotype. V usage is TRBV6-6 and J usage is TRBJ1-3, with no clear D. The CDR3 length is 15 residues. Trimming took 0 bases from V and 4 from J, leaving 10 bases between them. CDR1 is MNHNY, CDR2 SVGAGI, per germline (reference sequence). CDR3 coding DNA: TGTGCCAGCAGTTACTCTAGGGAGTTAGGAAACACCATATATTTT. This sequence encodes CASSYSRELGNTIYF.

This sequence joins TRBV19 and TRBJ1-1; D uncertain. Deletions cut 3 bases from V and 1 base from J, with 6 bases between. CDR3 length: 13 amino acids. Germline V CDR1 and CDR2: LNHDA, SQIVND (reference sequence). The CDR3 coding sequence is TGTGCCAGTAGTATCGGAGGGAACACTGAAGCTTTCTTT. Translating it yields CASSIGGNTEAFF.